This is a list of T cell receptor beta chains from one sample in a study of shared T cell receptors in the human thymus. The assay was immunoSEQ multiplex PCR, and TCRdb's table has in-frame clones only and misses some. This table holds more than 550,000 clones, around 87% found once. These sequences were also reported in another study, on human thymus T cells.

The sequenced material came from thymocytes. The source of these receptors is a boy younger than two with a congenital heart defect. The CDR3 runs from the conserved cysteine through the conserved F or W. The D gene is left open where the match is weak. The size field is filled for only some rows; it gives once, few, many or a size class.

TRBV27	NA	TRBJ1-2	NA	CASSLLTNVRYPNYGYTF	TGTGCCAGCAGTTTACTAACTAATGTCCGATATCCCAACTATGGCTACACCTTC
TRBV11-2	NA	TRBJ2-7	TRBD2	CASSKGLAGAYEQYF	TGTGCCAGCAGCAAAGGACTAGCGGGGGCCTACGAGCAGTACTTC
TRBV5-6	NA	TRBJ2-7	TRBD1	CASSLASQGAPYEQYF	TGTGCCAGCAGCTTGGCGTCACAGGGGGCCCCCTACGAGCAGTACTTC
TRBV5-6	NA	TRBJ2-3	TRBD2	CASSCRTSGSSTDTQYF	TGTGCCAGCAGCTGTAGGACTAGCGGGAGTTCCACAGATACGCAGTATTTT
TRBV5-6	once	TRBJ2-7	NA	CASSFYVQESYEQYF	TGTGCCAGCAGCTTCTACGTACAGGAGTCCTACGAGCAGTACTTC
TRBV6-6	NA	TRBJ2-1	NA	CASSYPCRLYNEQFF	TGTGCCAGCAGTTACCCATGTCGACTGTACAATGAGCAGTTCTTC
TRBV5-1	NA	TRBJ2-7	NA	CASSSWGQGNEQYF	TGCGCCAGCAGCTCCTGGGGGCAGGGGAACGAGCAGTACTTC
TRBV29-1	NA	TRBJ1-2	NA	CSAGQNSYGYTF	TGCAGCGCTGGACAGAATTCCTATGGCTACACCTTC
TRBV6-5	NA	TRBJ2-1	NA	CASSFHPRDDYNEQFF	TGTGCCAGCAGTTTTCATCCCAGGGATGACTACAATGAGCAGTTCTTC
TRBV19	once	TRBJ2-5	TRBD2	CASSISAGGQETQYF	TGTGCCAGTAGTATTTCAGCGGGGGGGCAGGAGACCCAGTACTTC
TRBV6-5	NA	TRBJ1-1	NA	CASSRGGLNTEAFF	TGTGCCAGCAGTCGCGGGGGTTTGAACACTGAAGCTTTCTTT
TRBV6-6	NA	TRBJ1-2	NA	CASSAENYGYTF	TGTGCCAGCAGTGCTGAGAACTATGGCTACACCTTC
TRBV7-3	few	TRBJ2-7	NA	CASSVRSGAGYEQYF	TGTGCCAGCAGCGTACGCTCGGGAGCGGGCTACGAGCAGTACTTC
TRBV28	NA	TRBJ2-1	NA	CASSWPGNVFF	TGTGCCAGCAGTTGGCCGGGGAACGTGTTCTTC
TRBV7-9	NA	TRBJ1-3	NA	CASSKQGISGNTIYF	TGTGCCAGCAGCAAACAGGGAATCTCTGGAAACACCATATATTTT
TRBV10-3	NA	TRBJ1-2	TRBD1	CAISGGAGGDYGYTF	TGTGCCATCAGTGGGGGGGCAGGGGGAGACTATGGCTACACCTTC
TRBV21-1	NA	TRBJ2-5	NA	CASSKAMGRGLRYQETQYF	TGTGCCAGCAGCAAAGCGATGGGCAGGGGCCTGCGGTACCAAGAGACCCAGTACTTC
TRBV19	once	TRBJ2-7	NA	CASSIVDNSYEQYF	TGTGCCAGTAGTATAGTCGACAACTCCTACGAGCAGTACTTC
TRBV11-3	NA	TRBJ2-7	NA	CASSLKPGCAYEQYF	TGTGCCAGCAGCTTAAAACCAGGGTGCGCCTACGAGCAGTACTTC
TRBV30	NA	TRBJ2-1	TRBD2	CAWSGKRRGLAGGPLYNEQFF	TGTGCCTGGAGTGGGAAGCGGAGGGGACTAGCGGGAGGGCCCCTATACAATGAGCAGTTCTTC
TRBV19	NA	TRBJ1-5	NA	CASRWGGADNQPQHF	TGTGCCAGTAGATGGGGGGGTGCGGACAATCAGCCCCAGCATTTT
TRBV2	NA	TRBJ2-2	NA	CASSVRPGELFF	TGTGCCAGCAGTGTGAGGCCCGGGGAGCTGTTTTTT
TRBV6-5	NA	TRBJ2-5	TRBD1	CASSFTGDQETQYF	TGTGCCAGCAGCTTCACAGGGGATCAAGAGACCCAGTACTTC
TRBV28	NA	TRBJ2-3	NA	CASSLGVRGDTQYF	TGTGCCAGCAGTTTAGGGGTCAGGGGAGATACGCAGTATTTT
TRBV28	NA	TRBJ2-4	NA	CASSPTALRPRVRRALAKNIQYF	TGTGCCAGCAGTCCTACAGCCTTGCGGCCAAGGGTAAGGAGGGCCTTAGCCAAAAACATTCAGTACTTC
TRBV15	NA	TRBJ2-4	NA	CATSRLDSPKNIQYF	TGTGCCACCAGCAGACTGGACAGCCCCAAAAACATTCAGTACTTC
TRBV2	few	TRBJ2-2	NA	CASSLTDTSRGTGELFF	TGTGCCAGCAGTCTGACAGATACATCGCGGGGCACCGGGGAGCTGTTTTTT
TRBV10-3	NA	TRBJ2-7	TRBD1	CAISGDSQRSYEQYF	TGTGCCATCAGTGGGGACAGTCAGCGGTCCTACGAGCAGTACTTC
TRBV27	NA	TRBJ2-3	NA	CASSFPRAGGTDTQYF	TGTGCCAGCAGTTTCCCGAGGGCGGGTGGCACAGATACGCAGTATTTT
TRBV4-2	NA	TRBJ2-5	NA	CASSQPLAGEDQETQYF	TGTGCCAGCAGCCAGCCGCTAGCCGGCGAGGACCAAGAGACCCAGTACTTC
TRBV2	NA	TRBJ2-7	NA	CASKEQTYPYYEQYF	TGTGCCAGCAAGGAGCAAACCTACCCCTACTACGAGCAGTACTTC
TRBV5-4	NA	TRBJ2-1	TRBD2	CASSLAYSRLAGGNEQFF	TGTGCCAGCAGCTTGGCCTACTCTAGGCTAGCGGGGGGTAATGAGCAGTTCTTC
TRBV7-6	NA	TRBJ2-7	TRBD2	CASSFGGSDSEQYF	TGTGCCAGCAGCTTCGGCGGGAGCGATAGCGAGCAGTACTTC
TRBV7-6	NA	TRBJ1-3	TRBD1	CASSRQPGQGKDTIYF	TGTGCCAGCAGCAGACAACCGGGACAGGGGAAGGACACCATATATTTT
TRBV28	NA	TRBJ2-7	TRBD2	CASSSGLAGPYEQYF	TGTGCCAGCAGTTCGGGACTAGCGGGACCCTACGAGCAGTACTTC